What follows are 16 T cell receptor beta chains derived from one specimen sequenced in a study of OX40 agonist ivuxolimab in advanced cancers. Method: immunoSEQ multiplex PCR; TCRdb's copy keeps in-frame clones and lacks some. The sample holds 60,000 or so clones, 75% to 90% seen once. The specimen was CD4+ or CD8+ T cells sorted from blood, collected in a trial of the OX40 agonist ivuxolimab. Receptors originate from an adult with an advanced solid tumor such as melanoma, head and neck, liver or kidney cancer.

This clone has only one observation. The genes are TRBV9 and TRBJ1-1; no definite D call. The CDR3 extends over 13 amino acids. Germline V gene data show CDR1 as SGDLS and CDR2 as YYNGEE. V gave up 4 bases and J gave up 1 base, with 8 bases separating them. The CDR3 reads CASSSPPNTEAFF. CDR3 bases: TGTGCCAGCAGCTCGCCCCCGAACACTGAAGCTTTCTTT. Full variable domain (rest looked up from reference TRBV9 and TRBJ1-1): DSGVTQTPKHLITATGQRVTLRCSPRSGDLSVYWYQQSLDQGLQFLIQYYNGEERAKGNILERFSAQQFPDLHSELNLSSLELGDSALYFCASSSPPNTEAFFGQGTRLTVV.

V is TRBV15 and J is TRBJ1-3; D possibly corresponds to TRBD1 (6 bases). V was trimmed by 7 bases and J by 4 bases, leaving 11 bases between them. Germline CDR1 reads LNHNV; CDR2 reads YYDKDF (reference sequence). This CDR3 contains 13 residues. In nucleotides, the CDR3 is TGTGCCACCATGTCAGGGGTCGGAAACACCATATATTTT. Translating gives CATMSGVGNTIYF.

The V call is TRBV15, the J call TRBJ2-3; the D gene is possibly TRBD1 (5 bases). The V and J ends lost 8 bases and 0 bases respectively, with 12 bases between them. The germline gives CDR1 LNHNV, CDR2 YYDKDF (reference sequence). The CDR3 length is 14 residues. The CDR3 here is CATAGHPSTDTQYF. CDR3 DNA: TGTGCCACCGCAGGACACCCTAGCACAGATACGCAGTATTTT.

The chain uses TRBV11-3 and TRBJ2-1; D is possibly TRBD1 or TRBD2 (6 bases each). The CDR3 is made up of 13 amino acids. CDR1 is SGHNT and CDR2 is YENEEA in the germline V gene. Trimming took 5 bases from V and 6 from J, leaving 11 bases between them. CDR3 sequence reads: CASSPGGGNEQFF. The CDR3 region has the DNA TGTGCCAGCAGCCCCGGAGGGGGCAATGAGCAGTTCTTC. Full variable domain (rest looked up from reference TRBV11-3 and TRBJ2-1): EAGVVQSPRYKIIEKKQPVAFWCNPISGHNTLYWYLQNLGQGPELLIRYENEEAVDDSQLPKDRFSAERLKGVDSTLKIQPAELGDSAVYLCASSPGGGNEQFFGPGTRLTVL.

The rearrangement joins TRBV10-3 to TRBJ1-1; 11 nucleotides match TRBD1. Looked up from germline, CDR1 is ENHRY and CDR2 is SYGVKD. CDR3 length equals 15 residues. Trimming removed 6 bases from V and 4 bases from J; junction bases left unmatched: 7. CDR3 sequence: CAISGGGTGGTEAFF. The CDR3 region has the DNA TGTGCCATCAGCGGGGGTGGGACAGGGGGCACTGAAGCTTTCTTT.

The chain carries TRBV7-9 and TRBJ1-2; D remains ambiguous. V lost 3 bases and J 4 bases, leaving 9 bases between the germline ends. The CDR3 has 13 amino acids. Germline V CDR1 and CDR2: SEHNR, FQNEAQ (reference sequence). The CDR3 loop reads CASSFITSYGYTF. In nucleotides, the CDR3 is TGTGCCAGCAGCTTTATAACTTCCTATGGCTACACCTTC.

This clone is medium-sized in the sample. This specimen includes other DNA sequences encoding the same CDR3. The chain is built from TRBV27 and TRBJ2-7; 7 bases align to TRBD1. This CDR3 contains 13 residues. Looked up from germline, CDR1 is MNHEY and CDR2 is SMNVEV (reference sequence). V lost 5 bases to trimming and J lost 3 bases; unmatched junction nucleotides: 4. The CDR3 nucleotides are TGTGCCAGCAGTCCGGGACAGAGCTACGAGCAGTACTTC. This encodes CASSPGQSYEQYF.

CDR3 sequence: CARGSTTDTQYF. CDR3 bases: TGCGCCAGGGGGTCTACCACAGATACGCAGTATTTT. The chain joins TRBV10-1 to TRBJ2-3; D is uncertain. V lost 9 bases, J lost 2 bases, and 9 bases lay in between. CDR1 is WNHNN, CDR2 SYGVQD, per germline (reference sequence). The CDR3 contains 12 residues.

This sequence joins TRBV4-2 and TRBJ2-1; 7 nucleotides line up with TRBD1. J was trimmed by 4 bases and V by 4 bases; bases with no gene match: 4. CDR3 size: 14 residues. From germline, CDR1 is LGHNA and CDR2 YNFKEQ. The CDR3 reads CASSPTGEYNEQFF. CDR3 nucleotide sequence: TGTGCCAGCAGCCCTACAGGGGAATACAATGAGCAGTTCTTC.

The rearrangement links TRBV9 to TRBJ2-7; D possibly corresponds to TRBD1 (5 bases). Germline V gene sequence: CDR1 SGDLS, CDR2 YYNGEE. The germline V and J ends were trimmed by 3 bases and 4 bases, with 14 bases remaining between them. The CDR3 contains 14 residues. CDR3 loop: CASSATESFYEQYF. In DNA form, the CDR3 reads TGTGCCAGCAGCGCGACAGAATCCTTTTACGAGCAGTACTTC.

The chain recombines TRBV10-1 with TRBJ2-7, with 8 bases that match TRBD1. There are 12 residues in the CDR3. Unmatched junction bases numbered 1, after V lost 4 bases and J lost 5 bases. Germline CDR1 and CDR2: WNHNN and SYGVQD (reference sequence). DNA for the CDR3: TGCGCCAGCAGTGGGACAGGGCACGAGCAGTACTTC. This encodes CASSGTGHEQYF.

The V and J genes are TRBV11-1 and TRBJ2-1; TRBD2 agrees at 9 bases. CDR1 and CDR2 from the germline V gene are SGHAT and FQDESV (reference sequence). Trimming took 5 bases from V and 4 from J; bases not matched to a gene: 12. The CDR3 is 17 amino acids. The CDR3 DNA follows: TGTGCCAGCAGCCCCGACACGCCTAGCGGGGCATACAATGAGCAGTTCTTC. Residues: CASSPDTPSGAYNEQFF.

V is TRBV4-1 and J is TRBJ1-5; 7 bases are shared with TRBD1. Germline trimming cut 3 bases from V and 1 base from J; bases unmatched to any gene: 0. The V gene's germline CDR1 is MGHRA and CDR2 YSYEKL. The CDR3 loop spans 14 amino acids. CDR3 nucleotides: TGCGCCAGCAGCCAGACAGGGAGCAATCAGCCCCAGCATTTT. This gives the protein CASSQTGSNQPQHF.

CDR3 DNA: TGCGCCAGCAGTGAGGCCCTAGCGGGAGTCTACGAGCAGTACTTC. This encodes CASSEALAGVYEQYF. The rearrangement links TRBV10-2 to TRBJ2-7, with 10 bases identical to TRBD2. V gave up 2 bases and J gave up 3 bases; unmatched junction bases: 4. The CDR3 runs 15 residues. Germline V gene data show CDR1 as WSHSY and CDR2 as SAAADI.

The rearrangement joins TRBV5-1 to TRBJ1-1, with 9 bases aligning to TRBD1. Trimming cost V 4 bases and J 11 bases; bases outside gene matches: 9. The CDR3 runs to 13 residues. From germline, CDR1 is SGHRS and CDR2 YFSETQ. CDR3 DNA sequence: TGCGCCAGCAGCCCCGGGACAGGGCTTATGGCTTTCTTT. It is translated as CASSPGTGLMAFF.

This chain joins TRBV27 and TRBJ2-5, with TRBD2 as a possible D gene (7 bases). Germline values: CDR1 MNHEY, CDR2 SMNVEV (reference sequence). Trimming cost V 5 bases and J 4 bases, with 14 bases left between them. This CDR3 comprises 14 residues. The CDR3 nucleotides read TGTGCCAGCAGTCCACGGGCGGGGGCAGAGACCCAGTACTTC. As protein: CASSPRAGAETQYF.